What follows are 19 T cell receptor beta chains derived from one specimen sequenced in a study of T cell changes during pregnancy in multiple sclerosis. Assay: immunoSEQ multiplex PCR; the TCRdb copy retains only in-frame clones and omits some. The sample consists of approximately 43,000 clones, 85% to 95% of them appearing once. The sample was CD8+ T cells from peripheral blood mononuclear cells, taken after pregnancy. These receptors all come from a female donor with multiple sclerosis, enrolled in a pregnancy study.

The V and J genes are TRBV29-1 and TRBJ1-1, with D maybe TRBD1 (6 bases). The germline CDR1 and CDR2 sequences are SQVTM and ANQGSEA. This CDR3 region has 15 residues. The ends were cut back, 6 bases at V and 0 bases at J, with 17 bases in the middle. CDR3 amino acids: CSVRTADSLNTEAFF. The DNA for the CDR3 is TGCAGCGTGCGTACCGCGGACAGCTTGAACACTGAAGCTTTCTTT.

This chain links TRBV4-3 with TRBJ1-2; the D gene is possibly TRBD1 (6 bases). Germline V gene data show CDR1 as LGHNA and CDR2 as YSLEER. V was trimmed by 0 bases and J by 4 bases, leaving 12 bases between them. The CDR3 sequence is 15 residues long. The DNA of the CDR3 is TGCGCCAGCAGCCAAGATCTGAGAGGGGGCTATGGCTACACCTTC. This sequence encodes CASSQDLRGGYGYTF.

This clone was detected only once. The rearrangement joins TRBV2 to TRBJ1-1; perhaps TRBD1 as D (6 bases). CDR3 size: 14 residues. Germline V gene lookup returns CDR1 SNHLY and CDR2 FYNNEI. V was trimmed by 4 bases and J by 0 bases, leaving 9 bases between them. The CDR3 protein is CASSGGDMNTEAFF. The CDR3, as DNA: TGTGCCAGCAGTGGAGGGGACATGAACACTGAAGCTTTCTTT.

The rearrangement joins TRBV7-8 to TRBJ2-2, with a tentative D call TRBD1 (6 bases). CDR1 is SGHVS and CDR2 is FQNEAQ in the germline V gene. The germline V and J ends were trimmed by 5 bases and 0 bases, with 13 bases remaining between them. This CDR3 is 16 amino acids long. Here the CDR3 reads CASSPGHFANTGELFF. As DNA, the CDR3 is TGTGCCAGCAGCCCGGGACACTTCGCGAACACCGGGGAGCTGTTTTTT.

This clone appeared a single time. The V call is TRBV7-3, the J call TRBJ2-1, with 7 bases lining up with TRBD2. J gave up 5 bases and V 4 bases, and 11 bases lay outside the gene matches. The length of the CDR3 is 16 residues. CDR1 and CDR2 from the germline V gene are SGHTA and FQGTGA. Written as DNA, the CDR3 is TGTGCCAGCAGCTCATTCGGGAGGACTCTTAACAATGAGCAGTTCTTC. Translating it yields CASSSFGRTLNNEQFF.

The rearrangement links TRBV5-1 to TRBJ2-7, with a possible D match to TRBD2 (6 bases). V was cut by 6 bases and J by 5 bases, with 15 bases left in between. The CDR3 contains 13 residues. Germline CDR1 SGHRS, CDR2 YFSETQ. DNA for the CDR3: TGCGCCAGCACCTCCTTTTCGGGGGACGAGCAGTACTTC. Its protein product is CASTSFSGDEQYF.

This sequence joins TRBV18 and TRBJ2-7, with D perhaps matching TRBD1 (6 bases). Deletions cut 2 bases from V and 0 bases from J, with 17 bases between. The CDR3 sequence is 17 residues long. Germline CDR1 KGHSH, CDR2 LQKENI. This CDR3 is CASSPGMGRGNSYEQYF. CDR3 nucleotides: TGTGCCAGCTCACCAGGGATGGGCAGGGGAAACTCCTACGAGCAGTACTTC.

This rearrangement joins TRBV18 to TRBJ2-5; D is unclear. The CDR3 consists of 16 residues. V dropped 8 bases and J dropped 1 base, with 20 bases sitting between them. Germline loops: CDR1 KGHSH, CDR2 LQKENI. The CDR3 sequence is CASAFPPSSSQETQYF. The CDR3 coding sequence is TGTGCCAGCGCGTTTCCGCCGTCCTCATCCCAAGAGACCCAGTACTTC.

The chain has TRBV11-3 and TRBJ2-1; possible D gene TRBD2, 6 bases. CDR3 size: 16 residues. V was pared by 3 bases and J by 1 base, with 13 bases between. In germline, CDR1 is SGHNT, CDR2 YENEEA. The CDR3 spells CASSFGTGESYNEQFF. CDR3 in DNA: TGTGCCAGCAGCTTCGGGACGGGGGAGTCCTACAATGAGCAGTTCTTC.

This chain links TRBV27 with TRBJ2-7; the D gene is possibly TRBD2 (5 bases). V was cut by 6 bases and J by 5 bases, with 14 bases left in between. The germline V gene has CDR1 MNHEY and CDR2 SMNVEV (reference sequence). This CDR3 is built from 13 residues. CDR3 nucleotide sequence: TGTGCCAGCAGGGGGAGAAGGGTGGACGAGCAGTACTTC. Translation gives CASRGRRVDEQYF.

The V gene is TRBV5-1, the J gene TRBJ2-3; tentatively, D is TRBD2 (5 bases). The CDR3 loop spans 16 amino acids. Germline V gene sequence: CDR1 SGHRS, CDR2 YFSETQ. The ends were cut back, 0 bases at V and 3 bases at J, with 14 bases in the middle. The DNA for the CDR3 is TGCGCCAGCAGCTTGGAAGTGGGAGTGAGGACAGATACGCAGTATTTT. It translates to CASSLEVGVRTDTQYF.

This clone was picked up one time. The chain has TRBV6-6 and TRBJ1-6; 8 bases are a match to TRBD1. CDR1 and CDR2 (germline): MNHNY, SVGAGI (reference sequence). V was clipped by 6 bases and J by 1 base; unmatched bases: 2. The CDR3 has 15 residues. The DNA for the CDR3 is TGTGCCAGCAGGACAGGGGAATCCTATAATTCACCCCTCCACTTT. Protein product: CASRTGESYNSPLHF.

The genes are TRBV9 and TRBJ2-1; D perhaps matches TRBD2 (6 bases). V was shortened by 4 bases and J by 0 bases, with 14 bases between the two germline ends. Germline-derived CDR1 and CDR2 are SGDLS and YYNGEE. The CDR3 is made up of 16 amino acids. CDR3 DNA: TGTGCCAGCAGCTTAAGACTCGGGAGCTCCTACAATGAGCAGTTCTTC. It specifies CASSLRLGSSYNEQFF.

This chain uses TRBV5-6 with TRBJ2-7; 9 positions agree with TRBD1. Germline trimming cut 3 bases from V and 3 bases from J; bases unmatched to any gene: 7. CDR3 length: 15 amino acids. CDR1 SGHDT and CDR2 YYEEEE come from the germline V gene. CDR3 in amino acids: CASSSFPTGGYEQYF. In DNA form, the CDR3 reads TGTGCCAGCAGCTCCTTCCCGACAGGGGGCTACGAGCAGTACTTC.

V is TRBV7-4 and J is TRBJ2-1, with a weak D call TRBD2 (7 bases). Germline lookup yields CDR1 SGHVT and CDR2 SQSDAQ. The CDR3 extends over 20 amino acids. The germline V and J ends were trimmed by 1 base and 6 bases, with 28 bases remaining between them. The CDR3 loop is CASSLDWPGRTRQDRNEQFF. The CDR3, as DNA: TGTGCCAGCAGCTTAGATTGGCCCGGCCGGACTAGACAGGATCGCAATGAGCAGTTCTTC.

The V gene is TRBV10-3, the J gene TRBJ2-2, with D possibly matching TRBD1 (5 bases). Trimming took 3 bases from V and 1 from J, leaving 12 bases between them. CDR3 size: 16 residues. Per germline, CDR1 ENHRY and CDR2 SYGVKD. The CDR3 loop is CAISDGALWNTGELFF. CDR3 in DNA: TGTGCCATCAGTGATGGGGCCCTATGGAACACCGGGGAGCTGTTTTTT.

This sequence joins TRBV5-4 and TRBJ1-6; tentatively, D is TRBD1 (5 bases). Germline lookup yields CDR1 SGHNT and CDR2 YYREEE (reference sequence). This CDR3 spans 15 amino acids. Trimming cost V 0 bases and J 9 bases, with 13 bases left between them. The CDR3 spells CASSLDRSRGSPLHF. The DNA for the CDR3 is TGTGCCAGCAGCTTGGACAGATCTAGGGGTTCACCCCTCCACTTT.

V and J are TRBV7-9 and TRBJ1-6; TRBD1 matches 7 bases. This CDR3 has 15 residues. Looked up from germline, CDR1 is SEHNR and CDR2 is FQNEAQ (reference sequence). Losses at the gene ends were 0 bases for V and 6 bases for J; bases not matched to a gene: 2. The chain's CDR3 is CASSLADRSNSPLHF. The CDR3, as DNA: TGTGCCAGCAGCTTAGCGGACAGGTCTAATTCACCCCTCCACTTT. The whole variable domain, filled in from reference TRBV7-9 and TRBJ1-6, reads DTGVSQNPRHKITKRGQNVTFRCDPISEHNRLYWYRQTLGQGPEFLTYFQNEAQLEKSRLLSDRFSAERPKGSFSTLEIQRTEQGDSAMYLCASSLADRSNSPLHFGNGTRLTVT.

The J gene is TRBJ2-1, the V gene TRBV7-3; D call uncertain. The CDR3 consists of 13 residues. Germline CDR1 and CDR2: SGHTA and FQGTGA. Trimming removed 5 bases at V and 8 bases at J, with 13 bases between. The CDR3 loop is CASSLGPGDEQFF. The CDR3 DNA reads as TGTGCCAGCAGCCTAGGCCCCGGCGATGAGCAGTTCTTC.